Sequencing of this TCR beta chain was carried out in a study of blood T cell repertoires in COVID-19. The data were produced by immunoSEQ multiplex PCR, yet TCRdb's version contains in-frame clones alone and is incomplete. The sample lists a few hundred thousand clones, roughly nine tenths occurring once. This clone was detected a few times. The CDR3 covers 16 residues. After removal of 5 bases from V and 7 bases from J, the junction contained 7 bases not matched to a gene. CDR1 and CDR2 (germline): MNHEY, SMNVEV (reference sequence). The rearrangement links TRBV27 to TRBJ2-1; 14 bases are a match to TRBD2. Sequenced input: PBMCs or T cells enriched from blood (not recorded which). The clonotype originates from a man aged 30-40 years who had recovered from COVID-19. In DNA, the CDR3 is TGTGCCAGCAGTCCCCGCGGACTAGCGGGAGGAAATGAGCAGTTCTTC. This codes for CASSPRGLAGGNEQFF.